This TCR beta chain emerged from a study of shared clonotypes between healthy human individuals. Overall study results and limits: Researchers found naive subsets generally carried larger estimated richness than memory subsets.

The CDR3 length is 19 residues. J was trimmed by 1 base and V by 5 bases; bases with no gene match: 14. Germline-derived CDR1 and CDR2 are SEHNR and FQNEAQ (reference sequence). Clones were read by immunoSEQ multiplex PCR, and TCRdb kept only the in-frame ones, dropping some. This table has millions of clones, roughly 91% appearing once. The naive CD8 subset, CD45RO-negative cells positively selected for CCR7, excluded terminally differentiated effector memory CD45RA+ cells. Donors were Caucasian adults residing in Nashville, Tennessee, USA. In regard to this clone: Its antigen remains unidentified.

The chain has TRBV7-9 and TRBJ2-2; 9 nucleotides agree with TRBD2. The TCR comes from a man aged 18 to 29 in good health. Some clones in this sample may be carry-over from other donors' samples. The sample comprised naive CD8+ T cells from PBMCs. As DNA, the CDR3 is TGTGCCAGCAGCCTCCCGTGGGCTAGCGGGAAACAGAACACCGGGGAGCTGTTTTTT. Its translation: CASSLPWASGKQNTGELFF.